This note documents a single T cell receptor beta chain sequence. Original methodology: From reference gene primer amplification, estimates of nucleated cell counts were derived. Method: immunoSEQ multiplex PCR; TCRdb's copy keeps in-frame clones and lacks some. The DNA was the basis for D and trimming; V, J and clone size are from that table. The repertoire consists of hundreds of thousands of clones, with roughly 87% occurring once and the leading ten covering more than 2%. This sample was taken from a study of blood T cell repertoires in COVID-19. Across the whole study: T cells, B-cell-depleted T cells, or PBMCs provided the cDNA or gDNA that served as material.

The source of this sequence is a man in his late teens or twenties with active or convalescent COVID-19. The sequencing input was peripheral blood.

The CDR3 sequence is CASSLWGPGELFF. CDR3 coding DNA: TGTGCCAGCAGTTTATGGGGCCCCGGGGAGCTGTTTTTT. V gene TRBV12-3 or TRBV12-4 combines with J gene TRBJ2-2; weak D call: TRBD1 (5 bases). The V gene lost 2 bases and the J gene lost 6 bases, with 7 bases spanning the gap. The CDR3 consists of 13 residues.